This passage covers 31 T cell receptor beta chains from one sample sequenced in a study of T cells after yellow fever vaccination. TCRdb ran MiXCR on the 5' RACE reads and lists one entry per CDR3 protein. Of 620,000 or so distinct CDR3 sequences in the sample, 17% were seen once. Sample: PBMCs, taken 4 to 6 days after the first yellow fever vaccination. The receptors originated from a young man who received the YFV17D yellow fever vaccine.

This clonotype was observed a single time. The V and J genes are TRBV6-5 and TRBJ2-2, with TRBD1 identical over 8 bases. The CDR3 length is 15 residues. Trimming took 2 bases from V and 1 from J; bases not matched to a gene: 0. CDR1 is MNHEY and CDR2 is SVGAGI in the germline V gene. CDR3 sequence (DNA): TGTGCCAGCAGTTACGGGACAGGGAACACCGGGGAGCTGTTTTTT. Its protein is CASSYGTGNTGELFF.

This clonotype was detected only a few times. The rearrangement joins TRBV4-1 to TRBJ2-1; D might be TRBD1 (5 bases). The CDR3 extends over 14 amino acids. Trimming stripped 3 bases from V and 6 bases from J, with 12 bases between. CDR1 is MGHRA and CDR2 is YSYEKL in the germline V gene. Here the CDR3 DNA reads TGCGCCAGCAGCCATCACCGACAGCGCAATGAGCAGTTCTTC. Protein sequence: CASSHHRQRNEQFF.

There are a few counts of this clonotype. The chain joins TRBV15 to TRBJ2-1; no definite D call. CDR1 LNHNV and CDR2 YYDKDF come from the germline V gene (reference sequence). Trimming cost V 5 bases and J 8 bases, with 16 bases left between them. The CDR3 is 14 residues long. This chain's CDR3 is CATSPWNGEDEQFF. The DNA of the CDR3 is TGTGCCACCAGCCCCTGGAACGGAGAGGATGAGCAGTTCTTC.

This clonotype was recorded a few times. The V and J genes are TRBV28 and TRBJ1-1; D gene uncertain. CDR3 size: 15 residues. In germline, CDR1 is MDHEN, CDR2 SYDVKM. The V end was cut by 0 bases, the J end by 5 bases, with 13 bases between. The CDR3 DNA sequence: TGTGCCAGCAGTTTATGGGGAACGGATGGGACTGAAGCTTTCTTT. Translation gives CASSLWGTDGTEAFF.

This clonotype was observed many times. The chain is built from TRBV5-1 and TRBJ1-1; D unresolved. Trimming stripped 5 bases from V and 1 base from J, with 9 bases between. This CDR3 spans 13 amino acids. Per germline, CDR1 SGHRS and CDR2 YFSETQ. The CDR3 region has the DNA TGCGCCAGCAGATTCGATGGGAACACTGAAGCTTTCTTT. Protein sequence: CASRFDGNTEAFF.

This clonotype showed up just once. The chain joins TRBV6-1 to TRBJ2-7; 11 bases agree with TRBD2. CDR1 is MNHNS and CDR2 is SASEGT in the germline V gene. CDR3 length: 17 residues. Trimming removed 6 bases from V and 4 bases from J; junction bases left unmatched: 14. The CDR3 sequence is CASSSRPGLAGGYEQYF. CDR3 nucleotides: TGTGCCAGCAGCAGCCGCCCCGGGCTAGCGGGGGGTTACGAGCAGTACTTC.

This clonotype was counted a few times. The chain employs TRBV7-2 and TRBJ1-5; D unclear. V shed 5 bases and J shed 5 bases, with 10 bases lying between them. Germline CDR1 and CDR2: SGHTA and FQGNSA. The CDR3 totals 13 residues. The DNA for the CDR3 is TGTGCCAGCAGCGTAGACGGACATCAGCCCCAGCATTTT. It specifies CASSVDGHQPQHF.

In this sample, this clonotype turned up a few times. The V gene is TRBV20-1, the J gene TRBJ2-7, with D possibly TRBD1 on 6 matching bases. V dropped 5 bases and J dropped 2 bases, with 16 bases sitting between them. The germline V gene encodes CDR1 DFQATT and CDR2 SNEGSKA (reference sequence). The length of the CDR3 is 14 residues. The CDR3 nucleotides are TGCAGTGCTCTTAAATCGGGACATCCCTACGAGCAGTACTTC. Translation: CSALKSGHPYEQYF.

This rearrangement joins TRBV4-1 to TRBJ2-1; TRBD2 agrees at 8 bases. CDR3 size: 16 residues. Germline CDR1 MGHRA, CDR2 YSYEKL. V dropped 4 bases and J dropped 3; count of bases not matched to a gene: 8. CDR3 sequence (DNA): TGCGCCAGCAGCCTGGGCCCGGGGGGGAACTACAATGAGCAGTTCTTC. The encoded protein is CASSLGPGGNYNEQFF.

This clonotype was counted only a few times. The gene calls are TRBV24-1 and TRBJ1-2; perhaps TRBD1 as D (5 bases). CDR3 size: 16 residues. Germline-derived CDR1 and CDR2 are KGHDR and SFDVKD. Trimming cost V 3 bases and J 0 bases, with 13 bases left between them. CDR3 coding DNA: TGTGCCACCAGTGATGCCGGGACGGCTTCTAACTATGGCTACACCTTC. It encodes CATSDAGTASNYGYTF.

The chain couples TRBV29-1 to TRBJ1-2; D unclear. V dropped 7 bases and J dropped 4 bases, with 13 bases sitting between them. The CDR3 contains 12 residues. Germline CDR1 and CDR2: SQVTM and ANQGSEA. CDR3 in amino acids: CSAQDGPYGYTF. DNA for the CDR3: TGCAGCGCCCAGGACGGACCCTATGGCTACACCTTC.

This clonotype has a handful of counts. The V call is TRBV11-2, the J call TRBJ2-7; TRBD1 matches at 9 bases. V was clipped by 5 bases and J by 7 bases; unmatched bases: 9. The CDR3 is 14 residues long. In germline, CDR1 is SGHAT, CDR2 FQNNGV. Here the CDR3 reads CASSAGTGTREQYF. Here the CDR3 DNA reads TGTGCCAGCAGCGCCGGGACAGGGACGCGGGAGCAGTACTTC. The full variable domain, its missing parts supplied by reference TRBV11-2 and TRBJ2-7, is EAGVAQSPRYKIIEKRQSVAFWCNPISGHATLYWYQQILGQGPKLLIQFQNNGVVDDSQLPKDRFSAERLKGVDSTLKIQPAKLEDSAVYLCASSAGTGTREQYFGPGTRLTVT.

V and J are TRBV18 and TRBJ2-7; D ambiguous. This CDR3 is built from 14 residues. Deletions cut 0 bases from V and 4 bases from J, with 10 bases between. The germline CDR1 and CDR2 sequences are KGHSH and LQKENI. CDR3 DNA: TGTGCCAGCTCACCACCGGGTAAAAGTTACGAGCAGTACGTC. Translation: CASSPPGKSYEQYV.

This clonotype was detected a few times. The CDR3 DNA reads TGCAGTGCTAGAGATCGGACCGGGGGGATAAACAATGAGCAGTTCTTC. Translation: CSARDRTGGINNEQFF. V usage is TRBV20-1 and J usage is TRBJ2-1; 7 bases are shared with TRBD2. The CDR3 loop spans 16 amino acids. Germline assignment: CDR1 DFQATT and CDR2 SNEGSKA (reference sequence). Trimming at V came to 0 bases and at J to 5 bases, leaving 10 bases not matched to a gene.

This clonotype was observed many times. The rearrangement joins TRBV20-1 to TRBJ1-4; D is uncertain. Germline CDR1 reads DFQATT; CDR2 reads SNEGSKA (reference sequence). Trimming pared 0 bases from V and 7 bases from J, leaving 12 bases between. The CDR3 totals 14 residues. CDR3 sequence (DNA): TGCAGTGCTAGAGATGTGGTGGGTGGTGAAAAACTGTTTTTT. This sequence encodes CSARDVVGGEKLFF.

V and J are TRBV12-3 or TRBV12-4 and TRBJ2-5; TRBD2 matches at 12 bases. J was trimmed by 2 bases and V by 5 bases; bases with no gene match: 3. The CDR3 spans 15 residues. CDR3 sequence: CASSGLAGLQETQYF. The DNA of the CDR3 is TGTGCCAGCAGTGGACTAGCGGGGTTGCAAGAGACCCAGTACTTC.

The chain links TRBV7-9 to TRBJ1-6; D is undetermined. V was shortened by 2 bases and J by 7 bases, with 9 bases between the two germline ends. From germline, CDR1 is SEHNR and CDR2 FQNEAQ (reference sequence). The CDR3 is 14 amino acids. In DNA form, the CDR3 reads TGTGCCAGCAGCTTAAGGCAGGAGAATTCACCCCTCCACTTT. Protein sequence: CASSLRQENSPLHF.

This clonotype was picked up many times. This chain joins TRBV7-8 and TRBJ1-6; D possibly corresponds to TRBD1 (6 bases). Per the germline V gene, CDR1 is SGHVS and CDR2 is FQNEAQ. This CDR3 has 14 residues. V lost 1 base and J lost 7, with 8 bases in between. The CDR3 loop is CASSLVQGNSPLHF. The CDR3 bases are TGTGCCAGCAGCTTAGTTCAGGGGAATTCACCCCTCCACTTT.

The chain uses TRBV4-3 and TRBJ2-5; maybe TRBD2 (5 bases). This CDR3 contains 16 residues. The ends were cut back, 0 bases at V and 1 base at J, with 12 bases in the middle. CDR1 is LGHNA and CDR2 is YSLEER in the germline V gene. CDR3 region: CASSQELGSPQETQYF. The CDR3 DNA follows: TGCGCCAGCAGCCAAGAACTAGGTTCCCCCCAAGAGACCCAGTACTTC.

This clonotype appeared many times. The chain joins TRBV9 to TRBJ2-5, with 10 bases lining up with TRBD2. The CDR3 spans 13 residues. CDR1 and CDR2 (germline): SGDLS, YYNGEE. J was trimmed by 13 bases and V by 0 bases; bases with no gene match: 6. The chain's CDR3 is CASSVDGAGGPYF. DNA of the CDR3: TGTGCCAGCAGCGTAGATGGAGCGGGGGGGCCGTACTTC.

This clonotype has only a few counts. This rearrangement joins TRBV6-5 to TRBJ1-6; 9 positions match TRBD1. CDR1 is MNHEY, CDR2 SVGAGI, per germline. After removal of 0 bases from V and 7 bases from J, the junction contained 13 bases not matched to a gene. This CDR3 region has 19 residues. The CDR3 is CASSYSTGTGSNANSPLHF. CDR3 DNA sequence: TGTGCCAGCAGTTACTCCACCGGGACAGGGTCGAATGCGAATTCACCCCTCCACTTT.

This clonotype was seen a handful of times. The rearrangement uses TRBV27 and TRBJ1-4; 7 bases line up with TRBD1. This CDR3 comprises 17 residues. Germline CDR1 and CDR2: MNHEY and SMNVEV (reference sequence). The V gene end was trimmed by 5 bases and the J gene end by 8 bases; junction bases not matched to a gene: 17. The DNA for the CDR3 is TGTGCCAGCAGTCCCATACCGAGACAGGGTTGGGGAGAAAAACTGTTTTTT. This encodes CASSPIPRQGWGEKLFF. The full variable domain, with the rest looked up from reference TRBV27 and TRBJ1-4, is EAQVTQNPRYLITVTGKKLTVTCSQNMNHEYMSWYRQDPGLGLRQIYYSMNVEVTDKGDVPEGYKVSRKEKRNFPLILESPSPNQTSLYFCASSPIPRQGWGEKLFFGSGTQLSVL.

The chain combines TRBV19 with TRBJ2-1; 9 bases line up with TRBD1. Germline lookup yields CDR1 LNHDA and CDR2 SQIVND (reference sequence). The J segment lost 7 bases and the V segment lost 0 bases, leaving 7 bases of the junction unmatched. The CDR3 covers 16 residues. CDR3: CASSIELGQGSNEQFF. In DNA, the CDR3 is TGTGCCAGTAGTATAGAACTCGGACAGGGGAGTAATGAGCAGTTCTTC.

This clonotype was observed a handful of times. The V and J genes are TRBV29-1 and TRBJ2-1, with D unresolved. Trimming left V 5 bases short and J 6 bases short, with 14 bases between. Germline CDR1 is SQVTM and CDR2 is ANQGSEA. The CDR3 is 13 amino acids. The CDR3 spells CSVLPNGSNEQFF. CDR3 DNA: TGCAGCGTTCTACCAAACGGCTCCAATGAGCAGTTCTTC.

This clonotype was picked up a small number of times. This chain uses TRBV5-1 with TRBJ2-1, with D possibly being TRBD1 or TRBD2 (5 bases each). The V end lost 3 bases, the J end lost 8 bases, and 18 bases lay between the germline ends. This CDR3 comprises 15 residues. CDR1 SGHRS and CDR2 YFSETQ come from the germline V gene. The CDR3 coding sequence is TGCGCCAGCAGCTACGGGCGCCCGAGAGGGGATGAGCAGTTCTTC. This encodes CASSYGRPRGDEQFF.

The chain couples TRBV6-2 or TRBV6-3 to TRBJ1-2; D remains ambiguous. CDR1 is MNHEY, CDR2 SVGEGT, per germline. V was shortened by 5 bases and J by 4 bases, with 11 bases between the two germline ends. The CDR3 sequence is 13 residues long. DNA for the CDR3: TGTGCCAGCAGTCGTCCAGGCTTCTATGGCTACACCTTC. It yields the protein CASSRPGFYGYTF.

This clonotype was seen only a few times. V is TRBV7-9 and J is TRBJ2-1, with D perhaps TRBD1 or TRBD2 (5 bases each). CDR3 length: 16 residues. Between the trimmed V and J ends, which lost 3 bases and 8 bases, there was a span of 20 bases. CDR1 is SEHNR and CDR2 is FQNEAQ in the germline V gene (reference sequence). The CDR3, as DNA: TGTGCCAGCAGCTTCTCCGGGACGGCTCCCTGGGATGAGCAGTTCTTC. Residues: CASSFSGTAPWDEQFF.

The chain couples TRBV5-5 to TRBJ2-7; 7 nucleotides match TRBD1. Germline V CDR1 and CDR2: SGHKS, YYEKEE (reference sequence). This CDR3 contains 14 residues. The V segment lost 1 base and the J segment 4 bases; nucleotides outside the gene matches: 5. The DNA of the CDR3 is TGTGCCAGCAGCTTGAAGGGACAGATTTACGAGCAGTACTTC. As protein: CASSLKGQIYEQYF.

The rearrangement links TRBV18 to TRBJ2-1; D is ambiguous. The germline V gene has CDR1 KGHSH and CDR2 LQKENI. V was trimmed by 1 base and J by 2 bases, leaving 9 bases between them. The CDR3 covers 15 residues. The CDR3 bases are TGTGCCAGCTCACCACAAGGGTTTGCCTACAATGAGCAGTTCTTC. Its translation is CASSPQGFAYNEQFF.

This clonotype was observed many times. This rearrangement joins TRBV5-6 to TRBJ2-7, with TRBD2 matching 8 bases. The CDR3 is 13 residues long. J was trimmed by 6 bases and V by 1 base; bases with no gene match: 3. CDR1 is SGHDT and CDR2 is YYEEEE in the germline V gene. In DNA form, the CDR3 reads TGTGCCAGCAGCTTGATAGCGGGGCGCGAGCAGTACGTC. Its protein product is CASSLIAGREQYV.

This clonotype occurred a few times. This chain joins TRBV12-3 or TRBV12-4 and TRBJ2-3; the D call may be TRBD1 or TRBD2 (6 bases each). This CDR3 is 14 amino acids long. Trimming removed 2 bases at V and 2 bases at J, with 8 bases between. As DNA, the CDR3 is TGTGCCAGCAGTTTACGGGGGCTCACAGATACGCAGTATTTT. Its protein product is CASSLRGLTDTQYF.